Given below is one T cell receptor beta chain in context. The target of this receptor is not known. Within one base of it there is no much larger clone, and no base qualities were kept. Only healthy Caucasian donors were included. Three pairs of female monozygotic twins, all aged roughly 18 to 29 years, made up the twin cohort. Peripheral blood mononuclear cells were the source from which RNA for the TCR libraries was isolated. To prepare the library, 5' RACE was applied. The listed sequencing device is Illumina HiSeq 2000. Template switching introduced a universal primer binding site; the final cDNA contained a unique molecular identifier, enabling accurate counting of TCR cDNA molecules. Specific primers in the conserved constant-segment region were used to synthesize first-strand cDNA for TCR alpha and beta chains. To control for contamination, every cDNA library carried two barcodes: a SMART-Mk sample barcode plus Illumina barcodes. TruSeq adapter sequences along with Illumina sample barcodes were introduced in two successive PCR steps. The Illumina HiSeq platform was used with custom primers to sequence TCR alpha and beta cDNA libraries. From the authors' description of their analysis: Unique molecular identifiers were extracted from raw reads with MiGEC, and CDR3 positions were determined with MiXCR. Recombination models were inferred per individual with the repgenHMM and IGoR tools using an EM algorithm. The analysis of shared clonotypes was done with the tcR package in R, with sharing normalized by the product of cloneset sizes. To study raw recombination free of thymic and clonal selection effects, out-of-frame nonproductive sequences were analyzed. The raw public reads went through TCRdb reprocessing: fastp at Q25, MiXCR clone calling, in-frame beta chains kept. Rows with a matching CDR3 protein are joined into one entry that keeps the most common DNA and genes. The V and J calls, along with clone size, are taken from TCRdb and not from the paper's own processing. In all, the sample holds hundreds of thousands of distinct CDR3 sequences, and over 8.5% of those were seen once. The leading ten clones occupy around 0.98% of the sample.

The data originate from a study of identical twins (dated by TCRdb to the mid-2010s). Looking at the study overall: To test whether fetal clonotypes persist, this study deep-sequenced TCR alpha and beta repertoires from monozygotic twins, from unrelated adults of various ages, and from cord blood. To rule out contamination, the twin experiments were replicated at different times with different library preparation protocols.

What the research found in general, with its limitations: Zero-insertion analyses could be partly confounded by invariant T cells such as MAIT and iNKT, though diverse VJ usage argued against such confounding for most clonotypes. Out-of-frame TCR alpha sharing in monozygotic twins was systematically underestimated by recombination models, whereas sharing between unrelated individuals was in agreement with the recombination models. Conclusions relied on cross-sectional statistical analysis, since the same donors could not be followed over many years. A weaker excess of twin sharing was found in beta out-of-frame sequences because the signal-to-noise ratio was lowered by fewer shared sequences. Compared with coincidental sharing between unrelated individuals, out-of-frame TCR alpha sequences shared between twins had an excess of sequences with low generation probability. Fewer insertions were carried by abundant cord blood beta clonotypes; a weaker similar trend was observed in young adult naive repertoires, while no such trend was observed in memory repertoires.

According to the germline V gene, CDR1 reads SGHRS and CDR2 reads YFSETQ. V drops 3 bases and J drops 6 bases, leaving 12 bases in between. Spanning cysteine to phenylalanine, the CDR3 consists of 14 amino acids. Only the CDR3 DNA stays, 42 bases, in frame from base 1. The sample also formed part of further work on yellow fever vaccine responses in identical twins. Taken from the second paper: The authors reported that the T cell response to vaccination in identical twins appeared partly convergent and partly personalized. In identical twins, the study followed T cell clones that responded to the vaccine with precision.

The sample consisted of PBMCs. Recombination linked TRBV5-1 to TRBJ2-2; possibly the D gene is TRBD2, per 7 matching bases. This receptor was obtained from a woman younger than 30 in good health. The CDR3: CASSSSGGPGELFF. The base sequence is TGCGCCAGCAGCTCCTCGGGGGGCCCCGGGGAGCTGTTTTTT. Supplemented by the reference TRBV5-1 and TRBJ2-2 proteins around the CDR3, the complete variable domain is KAGVTQTPRYLIKTRGQQVTLSCSPISGHRSVSWYQQTPGQGLQFLFEYFSETQRNKGNFPGRFSGRQFSNSRSEMNVSTLELGDSALYLCASSSSGGPGELFFGEGSRLTVL.